This is a list of T cell receptor beta chains from one sample in a study of T cell changes during pregnancy in multiple sclerosis. The protocol was immunoSEQ multiplex PCR, while the TCRdb copy is restricted to in-frame clones and leaves out a portion. The table records around 71,000 clones, just over 90% of them present only once. Here the sequenced sample was peripheral blood, taken in the third trimester of pregnancy. The receptors come from a female donor with multiple sclerosis, enrolled in a pregnancy study. Both conserved end residues are part of each CDR3. A D gene is named only where the DNA matches it firmly. Not every row has a clone size; where given, it reads once, few, many or a size class.

>TRBJ2-5|TRBV30|13|-|-
CAWGRTGVWTQYF
TGTGCCTGGGGGAGGACAGGAGTATGGACCCAGTACTTC
>TRBJ2-7|TRBV30|12|-|-
CALSQGGDEQYF
TGTGCCTTGAGCCAGGGTGGGGACGAGCAGTACTTC
>TRBJ2-4|TRBV7-6|17|-|TRBD1
CASSLEGGGQGAVIQYF
TGTGCCAGCAGCTTAGAAGGAGGGGGACAGGGAGCAGTCATTCAGTACTTC
>TRBJ2-5|TRBV7-2|14|-|-
CASSLALQGETQYF
TGTGCCAGCAGCTTAGCACTGCAGGGAGAGACCCAGTACTTC
>TRBJ1-2|TRBV28|17|-|TRBD1
CASSPPLLTGANYGYTF
TGTGCCAGCAGTCCACCTCTTCTGACAGGGGCTAACTATGGCTACACCTTC
>TRBJ1-2|TRBV29-1|13|-|TRBD1
CSVGQGEIYGYTF
TGCAGCGTTGGACAGGGGGAAATCTATGGCTACACCTTC
>TRBJ1-1|TRBV28|17|-|-
CASSFSPLIRGNTEAFF
TGTGCCAGCAGTTTCTCGCCTCTAATCAGGGGAAACACTGAAGCTTTCTTT
>TRBJ2-3|TRBV9|14|-|-
CASSYTGSADTQYF
TGTGCCAGCAGTTACACAGGGTCAGCAGATACGCAGTATTTT
>TRBJ2-7|TRBV11-2|19|-|-
CASSRPRDKDYTLHYEQYF
TGTGCCAGCAGCCGCCCCCGGGACAAAGACTATACGTTACACTACGAGCAGTACTTC
>TRBJ2-4|TRBV5-5|14|-|-
CASSLGGSKNIQYF
TGTGCCAGCAGCTTGGGGGGCAGCAAAAACATTCAGTACTTC
>TRBJ1-1|TRBV6-5|13|-|TRBD1
CASTSGGWTEAFF
TGTGCCAGCACTTCAGGGGGGTGGACTGAAGCTTTCTTT
>TRBJ2-3|TRBV2|15|-|TRBD1
CAIGEGTGESDTQYF
TGTGCCATCGGGGAGGGGACAGGGGAGTCAGATACGCAGTATTTT
>TRBJ1-5|TRBV5-8|15|-|-
CASSFLRTPHQPQHF
TGTGCCAGCAGCTTCCTCCGGACACCTCATCAGCCCCAGCATTTT
>TRBJ2-7|TRBV5-5|13|-|TRBD1
CASSLYRGSEQYF
TGTGCCAGCAGCTTGTACAGGGGCTCCGAGCAGTACTTC
>TRBJ2-6|TRBV27|17|-|-
CASSQVGYFSGANVLTF
TGTGCCAGCAGTCAGGTGGGTTACTTCAGCGGGGCCAACGTCCTGACTTTC
>TRBJ2-5|TRBV5-4|13|-|TRBD1
CASSRDREETQYF
TGTGCCAGCAGCCGGGACAGGGAAGAGACCCAGTACTTC
>TRBJ2-3|TRBV7-5|16|-|-
CARSLTAGDWTDTQYF
TGTGCCAGAAGCTTAACGGCGGGAGATTGGACAGATACGCAGTATTTT
>TRBJ2-3|TRBV7-2|13|-|TRBD1
CASSPQGQDTQYF
TGTGCCAGCAGCCCACAGGGGCAAGATACGCAGTATTTT
>TRBJ2-7|TRBV27|14|-|-
CASSLTQNSYEQYF
TGTGCCAGCAGTTTAACCCAGAACTCCTACGAGCAGTACTTC
>TRBJ2-3|TRBV4-3|18|few|TRBD2
CASSQAGGGRAWTDTQYF
TGCGCCAGCAGCCAAGCCGGAGGCGGGAGGGCGTGGACAGATACGCAGTATTTT
>TRBJ1-4|TRBV7-9|15|-|-
CASSFRTATNEKLFF
TGTGCCAGCAGCTTCCGGACAGCAACTAATGAAAAACTGTTTTTT
>TRBJ2-3|TRBV7-2|13|few|TRBD2
CASSSLAADTQYF
TGTGCCAGCAGCTCCCTAGCGGCAGATACGCAGTATTTT
>TRBJ2-2|TRBV1|16|-|-
CTSSHPRKPLPGELFF
TGCACCAGCAGCCACCCTAGAAAACCCCTACCCGGGGAGCTGTTTTTT
>TRBJ1-4|TRBV5-1|14|-|-
CASSPQGIGEKLFF
TGCGCCAGCAGCCCTCAGGGTATTGGGGAAAAACTGTTTTTT
>TRBJ2-5|TRBV4-1|16|-|TRBD2
CASSRILAGVGETQYF
TGCGCCAGCAGCCGAATATTAGCGGGAGTGGGAGAGACCCAGTACTTC
>TRBJ2-1|TRBV4-1|15|-|-
CASSQVGSTYNEQFF
TGCGCCAGCAGCCAAGTTGGGAGTACGTACAATGAGCAGTTCTTC
>TRBJ2-5|TRBV30|14|-|TRBD2
CAGGGWADQETQYF
TGTGCCGGGGGGGGTTGGGCAGACCAAGAGACCCAGTACTTC
>TRBJ1-4|TRBV5-6|14|-|TRBD1
CASSATGEGEKLFF
TGTGCCAGCAGCGCGACAGGGGAGGGAGAAAAACTGTTTTTT
>TRBJ1-5|TRBV15|16|-|TRBD1
CATSRDRGGGNQPQHF
TGTGCCACCAGCAGAGATCGAGGGGGCGGAAATCAGCCCCAGCATTTT
>TRBJ2-7|TRBV7-9|16|-|TRBD1
CASSLGTGGLTYEQYF
TGTGCCAGCAGCTTAGGGACAGGGGGATTAACCTACGAGCAGTACTTC
>TRBJ2-7|TRBV18|15|-|-
CASSPTAGSSYEQYF
TGTGCCAGCTCACCAACGGCGGGAAGCTCCTACGAGCAGTACTTC
>TRBJ2-1|TRBV30|15|-|-
CAWSVRGSIHNEQFF
TGTGCCTGGAGTGTACGAGGGAGTATCCACAATGAGCAGTTCTTC
>TRBJ2-3|TRBV19|17|-|TRBD1
CASTGDGTANELDTQYF
TGTGCCAGTACTGGGGACGGGACAGCAAATGAGTTAGATACGCAGTATTTT
>TRBJ1-5|TRBV27|14|-|-
CASSITGINQPQHF
TGTGCCAGCAGTATAACAGGAATCAATCAGCCCCAGCATTTT
>TRBJ2-7|TRBV27|15|-|TRBD1
CASSPWTGNTYEQYF
TGTGCCAGCAGCCCCTGGACAGGGAACACCTACGAGCAGTACTTC
>TRBJ2-5|TRBV10-1|16|-|TRBD2
CASSESTSGNQETQYF
TGCGCCAGCAGTGAGTCGACTAGCGGGAATCAAGAGACCCAGTACTTC
>TRBJ2-1|TRBV6-5|15|-|TRBD2
CASSNLAGVHNEQFF
TGTGCCAGCAGTAATCTAGCGGGAGTTCACAATGAGCAGTTCTTC
>TRBJ1-4|TRBV19|14|-|-
CASSIGQRNEKLFF
TGTGCCAGTAGTATCGGACAGAGGAATGAAAAACTGTTTTTT
>TRBJ2-1|TRBV11-3|14|-|TRBD2
CASSLGVAGDEQFF
TGTGCCAGCAGCTTAGGGGTAGCGGGAGATGAGCAGTTCTTC
>TRBJ2-6|TRBV11-2|15|-|-
CASTLYSSGANVLTF
TGTGCCAGCACTTTATATAGCTCTGGGGCCAACGTCCTGACTTTC
>TRBJ2-1|TRBV19|13|-|-
CASSIPSAGEQFF
TGTGCCAGTAGTATCCCTAGCGCTGGGGAGCAGTTCTTC
>TRBJ2-3|TRBV9|16|once|TRBD2
CASSVVFSGSPDTQYF
TGTGCCAGCAGCGTAGTGTTTAGCGGGAGTCCAGATACGCAGTATTTT
>TRBJ2-7|TRBV6-1|15|-|TRBD2
CASSETSGRGHEQYF
TGTGCCAGCAGTGAGACTAGCGGGAGAGGACACGAGCAGTACTTC
>TRBJ1-5|TRBV7-2|16|-|TRBD1
CASSPGGDRVNQPQHF
TGTGCCAGCAGCCCCGGGGGGGACAGGGTCAATCAGCCCCAGCATTTT
>TRBJ1-1|TRBV6-5|15|-|TRBD1
CASFWGLTGTSEAFF
TGTGCCAGCTTCTGGGGGTTGACAGGGACGTCTGAAGCTTTCTTT
>TRBJ1-5|TRBV19|17|-|-
CASSISPPTVSNQPQHF
TGTGCCAGTAGTATTTCCCCGCCGACAGTTAGCAATCAGCCCCAGCATTTT
>TRBJ1-1|TRBV29-1|13|-|-
CSVEVYMNTEAFF
TGCAGCGTTGAAGTGTATATGAACACTGAAGCTTTCTTT
>TRBJ2-2|TRBV7-9|15|-|TRBD2
CASSLPTSGSGELFF
TGTGCCAGCAGCTTACCGACTAGCGGGTCCGGGGAGCTGTTTTTT
>TRBJ2-5|TRBV5-1|15|-|TRBD1
CASSSRTGGEETQYF
TGCGCCAGCAGCTCCAGGACAGGGGGGGAGGAGACCCAGTACTTC
>TRBJ2-7|TRBV19|14|-|-
CASSIGQTRGEQYF
TGTGCCAGTAGTATAGGGCAGACTCGAGGAGAGCAGTACTTC